What follows are 29 T cell receptor beta chains derived from one specimen sequenced in a study of regulatory dendritic cells for organ transplantation. TCRdb's copy holds only in-frame clones and misses some; the assay was immunoSEQ multiplex PCR. The sample lists 28,000 or so clones, around 83% occurring once. Sequencing was carried out using naive CD4+ T cells from blood. Subset in this sample: CD45RA+ naive T cells. Source of these receptors: a human donor in good health.

This sequence joins TRBV11-2 and TRBJ2-7; D possibly corresponds to TRBD2 (6 bases). Germline CDR1 is SGHAT and CDR2 is FQNNGV. V dropped 2 bases and J dropped 1 base, with 9 bases sitting between them. The CDR3 loop spans 14 amino acids. The CDR3 sequence is CASSLMRGSYEQYF. The CDR3 DNA reads as TGTGCCAGCAGCTTAATGCGGGGATCCTACGAGCAGTACTTC.

The chain uses TRBV19 and TRBJ2-2; D unresolved. The germline CDR1 and CDR2 sequences are LNHDA and SQIVND (reference sequence). The ends were cut back, 6 bases at V and 4 bases at J, with 15 bases in the middle. CDR3 length: 15 residues. The CDR3 DNA reads as TGTGCCAGTAGCTCTACGAATGCCGGCACCGGGGAGCTGTTTTTT. It yields the protein CASSSTNAGTGELFF. Variable domain in full (rest from reference TRBV19 and TRBJ2-2): DGGITQSPKYLFRKEGQNVTLSCEQNLNHDAMYWYRQDPGQGLRLIYYSQIVNDFQKGDIAEGYSVSREKKESFPLTVTSAQKNPTAFYLCASSSTNAGTGELFFGEGSRLTVL.

This chain links TRBV6-1 with TRBJ2-5; 10 nucleotides line up with TRBD2. J gave up 0 bases and V 6 bases, and 1 base lay outside the gene matches. Per the germline V gene, CDR1 is MNHNS and CDR2 is SASEGT. This CDR3 has 14 residues. For the CDR3, the DNA is TGTGCCAGCAGACTAGCGGGGTACCAAGAGACCCAGTACTTC. Its protein is CASRLAGYQETQYF.

The chain carries TRBV7-9 and TRBJ2-1; 11 bases are a match to TRBD2. V gave up 8 bases and J gave up 1 base; unmatched junction bases: 13. This CDR3 has 18 amino acids. Germline V gives CDR1 SEHNR, CDR2 FQNEAQ (reference sequence). The CDR3 nucleotides read TGTGCCAGCCACCGACTAGCGGGGACTACCCTGTCCTACAATGAGCAGTTCTTC. This gives the protein CASHRLAGTTLSYNEQFF.

The chain has TRBV27 and TRBJ1-1, with 7 bases that match TRBD1. J lost 3 bases, V lost 2 bases, and 3 bases had no gene match. Germline-derived CDR1 and CDR2 are MNHEY and SMNVEV (reference sequence). The CDR3 runs to 14 residues. The CDR3 is CASSLNRGDTEAFF. In nucleotides, the CDR3 is TGTGCCAGCAGTTTAAACAGGGGCGACACTGAAGCTTTCTTT.

The genes are TRBV19 and TRBJ2-1; the D gene is possibly TRBD1 (5 bases). The CDR3 has 16 residues. From germline, CDR1 is LNHDA and CDR2 SQIVND (reference sequence). Trimming removed 3 bases from V and 3 bases from J, with 15 bases in between. CDR3 residues: CASSISGAGNYNEQFF. CDR3 sequence (DNA): TGTGCCAGTAGTATCAGTGGGGCAGGGAACTACAATGAGCAGTTCTTC. Full variable domain (outside the CDR3, taken from reference TRBV19 and TRBJ2-1): DGGITQSPKYLFRKEGQNVTLSCEQNLNHDAMYWYRQDPGQGLRLIYYSQIVNDFQKGDIAEGYSVSREKKESFPLTVTSAQKNPTAFYLCASSISGAGNYNEQFFGPGTRLTVL.

V is TRBV4-1 and J is TRBJ2-5; D is uncertain. Germline V gives CDR1 MGHRA, CDR2 YSYEKL. V was trimmed by 2 bases and J by 5 bases, leaving 18 bases between them. This CDR3 region has 16 residues. The CDR3 nucleotides read TGCGCCAGCAGCCAAAGTTCTGGCTACAGTGGGGAGACCCAGTACTTC. It codes for CASSQSSGYSGETQYF.

V is TRBV6-6 and J is TRBJ2-4, with 12 bases that match TRBD1. This CDR3 spans 16 amino acids. Germline CDR1 is MNHNY and CDR2 is SVGAGI (reference sequence). Trimming removed 4 bases from V and 7 bases from J; junction bases left unmatched: 8. CDR3 coding DNA: TGTGCCAGCAGTTCCCCGGGACAGGGGGCGAGTAACATTCAGTACTTC. Its protein is CASSSPGQGASNIQYF.

The genes are TRBV4-2 and TRBJ2-2; 9 bases map to TRBD2. In germline, CDR1 is LGHNA, CDR2 YNFKEQ. Trimming at V came to 1 base and at J to 0 bases, leaving 6 bases not matched to a gene. The CDR3 length is 18 residues. The CDR3 DNA is TGTGCCAGCAGCCAAGGAAGCGGGGGGCTCGCGAACACCGGGGAGCTGTTTTTT. Translating gives CASSQGSGGLANTGELFF.

This clone was observed a handful of times. This chain links TRBV5-1 with TRBJ1-2; TRBD1 might be the D (5 bases). CDR3 size: 13 residues. The germline CDR1 and CDR2 sequences are SGHRS and YFSETQ. Trimming removed 4 bases at V and 8 bases at J, with 15 bases between. The CDR3 DNA follows: TGCGCCAGCAGCCCCTGGACGGGGGAGGGCTACACCTTC. It is translated as CASSPWTGEGYTF.

The chain links TRBV19 to TRBJ1-4, with a possible D match to TRBD1 (6 bases). The CDR3 runs 14 residues. The V and J ends lost 4 bases and 4 bases respectively, with 10 bases between them. From germline, CDR1 is LNHDA and CDR2 SQIVND (reference sequence). The CDR3 region is CASSTQGFNEKLFF. The CDR3 bases are TGTGCCAGTAGTACACAGGGTTTTAATGAAAAACTGTTTTTT.

The gene calls are TRBV5-4 and TRBJ1-1; 9 bases map to TRBD1. There are 15 residues in the CDR3. The V segment lost 4 bases and the J segment 5 bases; nucleotides outside the gene matches: 9. Germline CDR1 SGHNT, CDR2 YYREEE (reference sequence). The CDR3 here is CASSLGTGKRTEAFF. CDR3 DNA: TGTGCCAGCAGCCTAGGGACAGGGAAACGGACTGAAGCTTTCTTT. Looking up the rest from reference TRBV5-4 and TRBJ1-1 gives the full variable domain: ETGVTQSPTHLIKTRGQQVTLRCSSQSGHNTVSWYQQALGQGPQFIFQYYREEENGRGNFPPRFSGLQFPNYSSELNVNALELDDSALYLCASSLGTGKRTEAFFGQGTRLTVV.

The chain links TRBV19 to TRBJ1-6; D unclear. The CDR3 contains 17 residues. CDR1 is LNHDA and CDR2 is SQIVND in the germline V gene (reference sequence). The V end was cut by 6 bases, the J end by 0 bases, with 15 bases between. The CDR3 sequence is CASRPVFRSSYNSPLHF. Written as DNA, the CDR3 is TGTGCCAGTAGACCCGTTTTCCGGAGCTCCTATAATTCACCCCTCCACTTT.

The chain has TRBV11-2 and TRBJ2-2; TRBD2 agrees at 9 bases. CDR3 length equals 17 residues. The J segment lost 3 bases and the V segment lost 3 bases, leaving 8 bases of the junction unmatched. The germline CDR1 and CDR2 sequences are SGHAT and FQNNGV. CDR3 in amino acids: CASSFRSGGSHTGELFF. Here the CDR3 DNA reads TGTGCCAGCAGCTTCAGAAGCGGGGGGTCGCACACCGGGGAGCTGTTTTTT.

V usage is TRBV6-5 and J usage is TRBJ2-7; maybe TRBD1 (6 bases). From germline, CDR1 is MNHEY and CDR2 SVGAGI. Trimming left V 0 bases short and J 0 bases short, with 12 bases between. There are 16 residues in the CDR3. Here the CDR3 DNA reads TGTGCCAGCAGTTACTCTCGGACAGTCCTCTCCTACGAGCAGTACTTC. This gives the protein CASSYSRTVLSYEQYF.

The gene calls are TRBV5-1 and TRBJ2-1; D is perhaps TRBD2 (5 bases). Per germline, CDR1 SGHRS and CDR2 YFSETQ. V lost 0 bases and J 6 bases, leaving 10 bases between the germline ends. The CDR3 is made up of 14 amino acids. The CDR3 loop is CASSLEREINEQFF. For the CDR3, the DNA is TGCGCCAGCAGCTTGGAAAGGGAGATCAATGAGCAGTTCTTC.

The chain joins TRBV5-4 to TRBJ2-7; D possibly corresponds to TRBD1 (5 bases). Deletions cut 1 base from V and 0 bases from J, with 8 bases between. Germline V CDR1 and CDR2: SGHNT, YYREEE (reference sequence). CDR3 length: 14 residues. CDR3 DNA sequence: TGTGCCAGCAGCTTGACAGGCAGCTCCTACGAGCAGTACTTC. Its protein is CASSLTGSSYEQYF.

This clone turned up a few times. The chain uses TRBV11-1 and TRBJ1-6; D gene unclear. With 4 bases removed from V and 11 bases from J, the gap between germline ends came to 12 bases. From germline, CDR1 is SGHAT and CDR2 FQDESV (reference sequence). The CDR3 totals 13 residues. The CDR3 DNA follows: TGTGCCAGCAGCTCCGGTGCGGGAGCACCCCTCCACTTT. Its protein is CASSSGAGAPLHF.

This chain uses TRBV19 with TRBJ1-5, with D uncertain. The germline gives CDR1 LNHDA, CDR2 SQIVND (reference sequence). Trimming stripped 1 base from V and 8 bases from J, with 12 bases between. This CDR3 has 14 residues. The CDR3 DNA is TGTGCCAGTAGTATAGTTGGCCTTTACGAGCCCCAGCATTTT. It codes for CASSIVGLYEPQHF.

The J gene is TRBJ1-4, the V gene TRBV18; possible D gene TRBD1, 6 bases. The CDR3 runs to 15 residues. Germline loops: CDR1 KGHSH, CDR2 LQKENI. Trimming shortened V by 1 base and J by 8 bases, and 14 bases separated the two germline ends. This CDR3 reads CASSPQNTGYEKLFF. The CDR3 region has the DNA TGTGCCAGCTCACCACAAAATACAGGGTACGAAAAACTGTTTTTT.

This rearrangement joins TRBV14 to TRBJ1-1; D is uncertain. Germline loops: CDR1 SGHDN, CDR2 FVKESK. V was pared by 3 bases and J by 4 bases, with 9 bases between. CDR3 size: 13 residues. The CDR3, as DNA: TGTGCCAGCAGCCACCAAACGGGCACTGAAGCTTTCTTT. The encoded protein is CASSHQTGTEAFF.

J is TRBJ2-7 and V is TRBV5-1; weak D call: TRBD2 (6 bases). The V end was cut by 4 bases, the J end by 3 bases, with 17 bases between. CDR1 is SGHRS, CDR2 YFSETQ, per germline. The CDR3 is 15 amino acids. The CDR3 nucleotides are TGCGCCAGCAGCCCCCACCACGGGGGAAACTACGAGCAGTACTTC. This translates into CASSPHHGGNYEQYF. Combining the CDR3 with reference TRBV5-1 and TRBJ2-7 gives the whole variable domain KAGVTQTPRYLIKTRGQQVTLSCSPISGHRSVSWYQQTPGQGLQFLFEYFSETQRNKGNFPGRFSGRQFSNSRSEMNVSTLELGDSALYLCASSPHHGGNYEQYFGPGTRLTVT.

The chain employs TRBV6-6 and TRBJ2-7; the match to TRBD2 covers 10 bases. This CDR3 has 15 amino acids. The germline V gene encodes CDR1 MNHNY and CDR2 SVGAGI (reference sequence). The junction had 6 bases not matched to a gene; V was cut back by 2 bases and J by 5 bases. The chain's CDR3 is CASSYRAGGQDEQYF. The CDR3, as DNA: TGTGCCAGCAGTTACCGAGCGGGGGGGCAGGACGAGCAGTACTTC.

The J gene is TRBJ1-6, the V gene TRBV5-1, with D uncertain. This CDR3 spans 14 amino acids. Germline V gene lookup returns CDR1 SGHRS and CDR2 YFSETQ. Trimming took off 5 bases at V and 9 bases at J, with 15 bases between the two ends. CDR3 region: CASRDPREGSPLHF. The DNA for the CDR3 is TGCGCCAGCAGAGATCCCCGGGAGGGTTCACCCCTCCACTTT.

The V and J genes are TRBV2 and TRBJ1-3; D not certain. The V gene lost 9 bases and the J gene lost 0 bases, with 15 bases spanning the gap. The CDR3 has 15 amino acids. The germline CDR1 and CDR2 sequences are SNHLY and FYNNEI. CDR3: CASKATAASGNTIYF. The CDR3 DNA reads TGTGCCAGTAAGGCGACCGCGGCCTCTGGAAACACCATATATTTT.

The genes are TRBV7-2 and TRBJ2-3; 7 bases align to TRBD1. Trimming cost V 5 bases and J 3 bases; bases outside gene matches: 8. Looked up from germline, CDR1 is SGHTA and CDR2 is FQGNSA. This CDR3 is built from 15 residues. CDR3 region: CASSNRLRGTDTQYF. The CDR3 DNA is TGTGCCAGCAGCAACAGGCTCAGGGGGACAGATACGCAGTATTTT. Filled out from reference TRBV7-2 and TRBJ2-3, the complete variable domain reads GAGVSQSPSNKVTEKGKDVELRCDPISGHTALYWYRQSLGQGLEFLIYFQGNSAPDKSGLPSDRFSAERTGGSVSTLTIQRTQQEDSAVYLCASSNRLRGTDTQYFGPGTRLTVL.

The rearrangement uses TRBV6-5 and TRBJ1-2; possible D gene TRBD1, 5 bases. The CDR3 spans 14 residues. The germline V and J ends were trimmed by 9 bases and 8 bases, with 22 bases remaining between them. CDR1 MNHEY and CDR2 SVGAGI come from the germline V gene. The CDR3 here is CASLPAGGMQGYTF. The CDR3 DNA reads as TGTGCCAGTTTGCCGGCGGGGGGAATGCAGGGCTACACCTTC.

The rearrangement links TRBV15 to TRBJ2-1, with 11 bases aligning to TRBD2. Unmatched junction bases numbered 7, after V lost 1 base and J lost 8 bases. Germline V gives CDR1 LNHNV, CDR2 YYDKDF (reference sequence). This CDR3 is built from 16 residues. The DNA for the CDR3 is TGTGCCACCAGCAGAGTTTTAGCGGGGGGGCCCTATGAGCAGTTCTTC. It yields the protein CATSRVLAGGPYEQFF. Using reference TRBV15 and TRBJ2-1 for the parts outside the CDR3, the full variable domain is DAMVIQNPRYQVTQFGKPVTLSCSQTLNHNVMYWYQQKSSQAPKLLFHYYDKDFNNEADTPDNFQSRRPNTSFCFLDIRSPGLGDTAMYLCATSRVLAGGPYEQFFGPGTRLTVL.

V usage is TRBV19 and J usage is TRBJ1-1; weak D call: TRBD1 (5 bases). There are 13 residues in the CDR3. V dropped 3 bases and J dropped 3 bases, with 8 bases sitting between them. The germline V gene encodes CDR1 LNHDA and CDR2 SQIVND (reference sequence). CDR3: CASSMDTDTEAFF. DNA for the CDR3: TGTGCCAGTAGTATGGACACTGACACTGAAGCTTTCTTT.